Presented here are 7 T cell receptor beta chains from one specimen sequenced in a study of T cell responses to AZD1222 COVID-19 vaccine. Profiling relied on immunoSEQ multiplex PCR, and the TCRdb table lists in-frame clones only, not all of them. Among around 180,000 clones listed, over 75% were seen once. Sequencing was performed on peripheral blood, taken on day 0 of AZD1222 vaccination. The receptors stem from an adult in good health.

This clone was seen once. The V and J genes are TRBV29-1 and TRBJ1-2; 12 bases line up with TRBD1. V dropped 0 bases and J dropped 2; count of bases not matched to a gene: 10. This CDR3 comprises 18 residues. From germline, CDR1 is SQVTM and CDR2 ANQGSEA. CDR3 protein: CSVEDKGRDRGRNYGYTF. In DNA form, the CDR3 reads TGCAGCGTTGAAGATAAGGGCCGGGACAGGGGGCGAAACTATGGCTACACCTTC.

CDR3 coding DNA: TGTGCCAGCAGGCCAGCGGGACCCTATGGCTACACCTTC. Protein: CASRPAGPYGYTF. The gene calls are TRBV12-3 or TRBV12-4 and TRBJ1-2, with D perhaps matching TRBD1 (5 bases). The CDR3 extends over 13 amino acids. Trimming stripped 6 bases from V and 4 bases from J, with 12 bases between.

This chain connects TRBV4-3 to TRBJ2-1; TRBD2 matches at 11 bases. Trimming took 2 bases from V and 5 from J; bases not matched to a gene: 5. CDR1 and CDR2 from the germline V gene are LGHNA and YSLEER. The CDR3 runs to 16 residues. The CDR3 region is CASSQSGLAGNNEQFF. The CDR3 nucleotides read TGCGCCAGCAGCCAATCTGGACTAGCGGGTAACAATGAGCAGTTCTTC.

The chain combines TRBV6-6 with TRBJ2-3; D remains ambiguous. The V end lost 1 base, the J end lost 0 bases, and 8 bases lay between the germline ends. The V gene's germline CDR1 is MNHNY and CDR2 SVGAGI (reference sequence). This CDR3 comprises 15 residues. CDR3 amino acids: CASSYLASSTDTQYF. The CDR3 bases are TGTGCCAGCAGTTACTTGGCCTCTAGCACAGATACGCAGTATTTT.

This chain joins TRBV5-4 and TRBJ2-1; possibly TRBD1 or TRBD2 for D (5 bases each). Germline CDR1 and CDR2: SGHNT and YYREEE (reference sequence). The CDR3 is 14 amino acids. V was cut by 0 bases and J by 5 bases, with 9 bases left in between. The CDR3 nucleotides are TGTGCCAGCAGCTTGGCGGGACGGGACAATGAGCAGTTCTTC. It specifies CASSLAGRDNEQFF.

This chain uses TRBV5-1 with TRBJ2-7, with D tentatively TRBD2 (5 bases). The CDR3 runs 16 residues. Per germline, CDR1 SGHRS and CDR2 YFSETQ. Trimming shortened V by 0 bases and J by 2 bases, and 15 bases separated the two germline ends. This chain's CDR3 is CASSLGEVGVPYEQYF. The DNA for the CDR3 is TGCGCCAGCAGCTTGGGTGAGGTCGGGGTACCCTACGAGCAGTACTTC.

The chain couples TRBV7-3 to TRBJ2-3; D perhaps matches TRBD1 (6 bases). This CDR3 contains 14 residues. V was shortened by 6 bases and J by 4 bases, with 14 bases between the two germline ends. Germline loops: CDR1 SGHTA, CDR2 FQGTGA. The CDR3, as DNA: TGTGCCAGCAGTAACACAGGGTTCGCAGATACGCAGTATTTT. Translation: CASSNTGFADTQYF.